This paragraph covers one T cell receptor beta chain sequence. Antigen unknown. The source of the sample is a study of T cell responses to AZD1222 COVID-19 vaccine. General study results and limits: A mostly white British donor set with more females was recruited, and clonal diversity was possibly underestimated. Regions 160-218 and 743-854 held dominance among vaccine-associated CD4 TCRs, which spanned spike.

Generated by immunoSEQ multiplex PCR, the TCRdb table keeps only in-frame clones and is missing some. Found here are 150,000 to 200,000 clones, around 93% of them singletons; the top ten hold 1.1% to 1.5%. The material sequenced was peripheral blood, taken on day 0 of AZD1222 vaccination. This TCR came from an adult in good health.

The CDR3 DNA reads TGTGCCAGCAGCATTCGTCTAGCGGGGGGGCCCCCCCATGAGCAGTTCTTC. It translates to CASSIRLAGGPPHEQFF. The chain is built from TRBV14 and TRBJ2-1; 12 bases are shared with TRBD2. Germline V gives CDR1 SGHDN, CDR2 FVKESK. V lost 5 bases to trimming and J lost 8 bases; unmatched junction nucleotides: 13. The CDR3 totals 17 residues.